The source of this T cell receptor (beta chain) is a study of CD8+ T cells in alopecia areata. Germline loops: CDR1 MDHEN, CDR2 SYDVKM. Trimming removed 3 bases at V and 3 bases at J, with 9 bases between. This CDR3 has 14 residues. About this clone: Its cognate antigen is unknown.

Study-wide results and limits: Relative to normal scalp, lesional scalp, especially alopecia totalis/universalis, showed higher clonality.

Extracted RNA was reverse transcribed, and the resulting cDNA served as sequencing template. Generated by immunoSEQ multiplex PCR, the TCRdb table keeps only in-frame clones and is missing some. This table has more than 75,000 clones, 41% appearing once. The sample consisted of CD4+ T cells sorted from blood. The genes are TRBV28 and TRBJ1-3; no clear D. The TCR was taken from a human donor with alopecia areata. The CDR3 bases are TGTGCCAGCAGTTTCGCGGGGTTTGGAAACACCATATATTTT. Amino acids: CASSFAGFGNTIYF.